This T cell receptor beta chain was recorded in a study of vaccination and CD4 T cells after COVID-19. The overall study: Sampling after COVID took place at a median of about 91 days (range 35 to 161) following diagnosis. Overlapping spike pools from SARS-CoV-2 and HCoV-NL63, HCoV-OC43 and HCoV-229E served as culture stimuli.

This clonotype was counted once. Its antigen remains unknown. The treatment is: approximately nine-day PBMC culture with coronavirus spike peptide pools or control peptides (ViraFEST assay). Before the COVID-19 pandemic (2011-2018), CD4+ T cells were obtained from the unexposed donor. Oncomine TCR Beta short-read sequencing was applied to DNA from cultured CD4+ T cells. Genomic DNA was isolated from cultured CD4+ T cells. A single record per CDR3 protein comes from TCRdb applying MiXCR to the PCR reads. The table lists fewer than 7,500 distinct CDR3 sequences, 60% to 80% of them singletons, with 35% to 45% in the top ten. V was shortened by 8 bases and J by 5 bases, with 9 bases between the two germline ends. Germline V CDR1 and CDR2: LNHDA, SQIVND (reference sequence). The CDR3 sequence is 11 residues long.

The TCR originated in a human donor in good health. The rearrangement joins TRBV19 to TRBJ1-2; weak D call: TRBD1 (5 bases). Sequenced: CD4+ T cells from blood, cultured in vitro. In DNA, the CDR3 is TGTGCCAGTGGGGCGGGGTATGGCTACACCTTC. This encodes CASGAGYGYTF.